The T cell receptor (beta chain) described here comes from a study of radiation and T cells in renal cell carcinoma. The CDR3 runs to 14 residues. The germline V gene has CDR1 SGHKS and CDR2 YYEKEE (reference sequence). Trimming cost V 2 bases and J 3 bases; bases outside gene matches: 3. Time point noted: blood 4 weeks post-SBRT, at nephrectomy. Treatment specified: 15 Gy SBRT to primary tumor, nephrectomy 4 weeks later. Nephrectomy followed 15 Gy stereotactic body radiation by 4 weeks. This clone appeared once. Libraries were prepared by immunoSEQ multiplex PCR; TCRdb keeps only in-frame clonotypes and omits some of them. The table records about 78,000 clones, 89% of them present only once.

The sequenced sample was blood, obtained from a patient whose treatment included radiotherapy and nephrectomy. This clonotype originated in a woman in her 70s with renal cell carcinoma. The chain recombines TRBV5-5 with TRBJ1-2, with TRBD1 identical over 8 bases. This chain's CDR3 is CASSLDRGDYGYTF. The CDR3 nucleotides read TGTGCCAGCAGCTTAGACAGGGGAGACTATGGCTACACCTTC.